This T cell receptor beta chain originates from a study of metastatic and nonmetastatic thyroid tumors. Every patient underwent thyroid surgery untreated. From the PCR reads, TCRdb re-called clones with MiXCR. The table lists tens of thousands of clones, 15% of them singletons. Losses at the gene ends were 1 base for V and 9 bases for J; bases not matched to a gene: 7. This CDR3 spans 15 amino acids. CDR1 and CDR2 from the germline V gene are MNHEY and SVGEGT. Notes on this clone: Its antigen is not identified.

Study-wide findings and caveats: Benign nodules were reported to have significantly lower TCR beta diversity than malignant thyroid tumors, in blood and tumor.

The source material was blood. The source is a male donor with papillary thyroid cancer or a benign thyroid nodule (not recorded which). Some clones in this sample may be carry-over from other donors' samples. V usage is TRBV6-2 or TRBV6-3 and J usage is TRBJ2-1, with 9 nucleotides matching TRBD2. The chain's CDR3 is CASSYLAGGPVEQFF. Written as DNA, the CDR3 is TGTGCCAGCAGTTACTTGGCGGGAGGGCCTGTTGAGCAGTTCTTC.